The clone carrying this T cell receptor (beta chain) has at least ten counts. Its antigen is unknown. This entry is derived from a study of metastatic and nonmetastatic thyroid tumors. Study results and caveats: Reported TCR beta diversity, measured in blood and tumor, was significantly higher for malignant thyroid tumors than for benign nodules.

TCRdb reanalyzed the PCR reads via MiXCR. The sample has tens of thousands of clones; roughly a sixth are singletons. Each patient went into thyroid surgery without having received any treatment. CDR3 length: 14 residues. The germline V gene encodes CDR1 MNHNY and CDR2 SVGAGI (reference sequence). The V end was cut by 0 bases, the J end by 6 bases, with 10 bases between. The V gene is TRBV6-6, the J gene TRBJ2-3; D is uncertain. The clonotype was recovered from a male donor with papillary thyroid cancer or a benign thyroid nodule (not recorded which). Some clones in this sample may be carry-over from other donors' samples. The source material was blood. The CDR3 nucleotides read TGTGCCAGCAGTTACTCAACAGATCCTGATACGCAGTATTTT. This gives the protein CASSYSTDPDTQYF.